The T cell receptor beta chain under discussion was sequenced for a study of PD-L1 blockade in urothelial cancer. The wider study: Atezolizumab 1,200 mg was given intravenously every 3 weeks, starting 2014.

The trim removed 6 bases at V and 3 bases at J, leaving 5 bases unmatched. Germline CDR1 reads LNHDA; CDR2 reads SQIVND (reference sequence). The CDR3 loop spans 14 amino acids. TCRdb's copy holds only in-frame clones and misses some; the assay was immunoSEQ multiplex PCR. The sample comprises 100,000 to 150,000 clones, roughly 82% of which are singletons, and 2% to 3% rests with the top ten. Time point given: peripheral blood 6 weeks after treatment start. The sample was PBMCs, taken around atezolizumab (anti-PD-L1) treatment. This sequence originates from a man aged 50-60 years with urothelial cancer. This chain joins TRBV19 and TRBJ2-1, with TRBD2 identical over 7 bases. The CDR3 spells CASSPSGYYNEQFF. The DNA for the CDR3 is TGTGCCAGTAGCCCTAGCGGATACTACAATGAGCAGTTCTTC.